This entry concerns a single TCR beta chain. Its antigen specificity is not known. The record has no base qualities; no much larger clone is one base away. Whole blood was collected in K2EDTA tubes by collaborating institutions according to the institutions' own protocols. For TCRbeta analysis, collaborators shipped samples as frozen whole blood, isolated PBMCs, or DNA extracted from either of those sample types. The immunoSEQ Assay, a bias-controlled multiplex PCR, was used to amplify TCRbeta CDR3 regions from genomic DNA. Under the source paper's analysis protocol: Nucleated cell counts per sample were estimated from amplification of reference gene primers within the assay. To quantify the absolute abundance of each unique TCRbeta CDR3 rearrangement, sequence reads were collapsed and filtered. For each sample, productive Simpson clonality was calculated by taking the square root of Simpson's diversity index across productive rearrangements. This immuneACCESS table, as held by TCRdb, lists in-frame sequences with V and J called but not all clones. Of the missing ones, under half trace to an unresolved V gene in checked studies; the others have no known cause. D and trimming were read from the DNA, whereas the V and J calls and clone size are those reported in that table. In all, the sample holds nearly 250,000 clones, and approximately 82% of those were seen once. The ten largest clones represent around 1.9% of the sample.

V is pared back by 3 bases and J by 0 bases, with 14 bases lying between the germline termini. Taken from cysteine to phenylalanine, the CDR3 has 17 residues. The kept DNA is CDR3 alone, 51 bases in frame from the first base. Via the germline V gene, CDR1 is LGHNA and CDR2 YNFKEQ. The entry originates in a study of blood T cell repertoires in COVID-19 (dated by TCRdb to 2020 to 2022). Study-level background: The collaborator samples originated in the United States, Italy and Spain and spanned the acute and convalescent phases of COVID-19. The material from the prospective study consisted of cDNA or gDNA derived from T cells, B-cell-depleted T cells, or PBMCs. Subjects who had been exposed to COVID-19, were actively infected with it, or had recovered from it provided the deeply sampled blood TCRbeta repertoires that made up the dataset. The repertoires were made available in a free public database intended to serve as a resource for research on the immune response to SARS-CoV-2. The samples were drawn from the first 160 participants of the ongoing ImmuneRACE study and from 1,200 or so subjects provided by 6 global collaborators. Sample metadata almost always included a de-identified subject ID, COVID-19 status, age in years and sex. Where available, HLA class I and class II types were taken from metadata supplied by the sample provider and were not determined by assay-based typing.

Broad study findings and their caveats: The amount of clinical and demographic metadata varied by source and participant and was provided uncurated.

The sequence links TRBV4-2 to TRBJ2-2; the D gene cannot be resolved reliably. This TCR was sampled from a woman of 80 years or more with acute or convalescent COVID-19. Source material: peripheral blood. The CDR3 protein: CASSQRGSAPNTGELFF. The DNA reads TGTGCCAGCAGCCAGCGAGGAAGCGCGCCGAACACCGGGGAGCTGTTTTTT.